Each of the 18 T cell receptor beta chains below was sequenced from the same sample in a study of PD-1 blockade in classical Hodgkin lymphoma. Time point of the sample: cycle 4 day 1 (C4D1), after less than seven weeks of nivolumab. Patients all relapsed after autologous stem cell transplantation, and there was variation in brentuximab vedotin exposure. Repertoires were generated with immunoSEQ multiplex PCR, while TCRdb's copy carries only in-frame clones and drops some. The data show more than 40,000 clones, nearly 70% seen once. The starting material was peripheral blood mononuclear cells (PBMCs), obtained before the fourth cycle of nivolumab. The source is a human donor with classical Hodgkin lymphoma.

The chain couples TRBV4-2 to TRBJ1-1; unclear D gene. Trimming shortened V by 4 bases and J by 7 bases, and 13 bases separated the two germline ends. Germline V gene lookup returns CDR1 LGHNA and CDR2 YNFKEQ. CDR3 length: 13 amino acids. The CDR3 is CASSPLGLSEAFF. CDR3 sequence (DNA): TGTGCCAGCAGCCCATTAGGTTTGAGTGAAGCTTTCTTT.

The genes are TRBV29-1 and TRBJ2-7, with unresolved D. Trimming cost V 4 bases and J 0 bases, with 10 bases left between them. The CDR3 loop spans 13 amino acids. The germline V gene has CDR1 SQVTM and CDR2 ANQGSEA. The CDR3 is CSVVTPSSYEQYF. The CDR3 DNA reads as TGCAGCGTTGTGACACCCAGCTCCTACGAGCAGTACTTC.

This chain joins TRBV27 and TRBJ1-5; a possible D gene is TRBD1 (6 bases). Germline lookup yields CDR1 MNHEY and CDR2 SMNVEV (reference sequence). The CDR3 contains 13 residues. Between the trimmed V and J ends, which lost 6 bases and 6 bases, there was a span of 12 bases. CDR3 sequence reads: CASSPGAAQPQHF. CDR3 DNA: TGTGCCAGCAGCCCAGGGGCCGCTCAGCCCCAGCATTTT.

The CDR3 DNA follows: TGCGCCAGCAGCCAAGAGACCGGGACAGGGTTCTACGAGCAGTACTTC. It codes for CASSQETGTGFYEQYF. The chain uses TRBV4-3 and TRBJ2-7, with 9 positions matching TRBD1. The CDR3 consists of 16 residues. V lost 0 bases and J lost 3; bases outside the gene matches: 6. CDR1 and CDR2 from the germline V gene are LGHNA and YSLEER.

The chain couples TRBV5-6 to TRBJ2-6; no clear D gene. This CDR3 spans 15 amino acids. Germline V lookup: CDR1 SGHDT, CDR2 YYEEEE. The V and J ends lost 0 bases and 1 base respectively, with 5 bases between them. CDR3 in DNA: TGTGCCAGCAGCTTGGGGGGATCTGGGGCCAACGTCCTGACTTTC. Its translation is CASSLGGSGANVLTF.

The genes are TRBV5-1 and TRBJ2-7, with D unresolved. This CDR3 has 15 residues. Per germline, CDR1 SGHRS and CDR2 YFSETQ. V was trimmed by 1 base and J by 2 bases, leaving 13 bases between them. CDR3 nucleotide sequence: TGCGCCAGCAGCTTGAACCTCCTCCCAACCTACGAGCAGTACTTC. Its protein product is CASSLNLLPTYEQYF.

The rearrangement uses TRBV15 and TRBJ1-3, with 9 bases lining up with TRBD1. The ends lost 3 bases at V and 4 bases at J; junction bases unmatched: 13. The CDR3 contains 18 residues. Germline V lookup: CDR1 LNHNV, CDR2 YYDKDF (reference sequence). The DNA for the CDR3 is TGTGCCACCAGCAGCCTCGAGGGGGCCACAGGGGGCGGAAACACCATATATTTT. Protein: CATSSLEGATGGGNTIYF.

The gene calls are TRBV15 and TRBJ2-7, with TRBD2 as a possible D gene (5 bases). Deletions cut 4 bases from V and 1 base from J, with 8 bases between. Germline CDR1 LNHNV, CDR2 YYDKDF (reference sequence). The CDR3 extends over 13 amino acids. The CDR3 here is CATSTTGSYEQYF. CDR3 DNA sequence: TGTGCCACCAGCACCACGGGGTCCTACGAGCAGTACTTC.

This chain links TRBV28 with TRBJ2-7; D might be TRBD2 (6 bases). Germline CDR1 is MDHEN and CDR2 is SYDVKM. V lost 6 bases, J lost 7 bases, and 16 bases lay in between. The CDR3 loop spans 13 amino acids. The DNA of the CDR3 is TGTGCCAGCAGGACGACCCGGGAGTCTGAGCAGTACTTC. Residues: CASRTTRESEQYF.

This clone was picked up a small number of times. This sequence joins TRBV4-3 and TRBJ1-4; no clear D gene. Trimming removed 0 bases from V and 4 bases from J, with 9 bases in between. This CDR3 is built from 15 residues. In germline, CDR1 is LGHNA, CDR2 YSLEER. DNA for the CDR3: TGCGCCAGCAGCCAAGAGGAGAGCTTTAATGAAAAACTGTTTTTT. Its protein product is CASSQEESFNEKLFF.

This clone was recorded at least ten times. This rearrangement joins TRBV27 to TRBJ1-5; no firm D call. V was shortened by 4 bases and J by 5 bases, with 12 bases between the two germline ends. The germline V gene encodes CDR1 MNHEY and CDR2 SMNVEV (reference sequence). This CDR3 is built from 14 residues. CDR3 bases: TGTGCCAGCAGTTCATTTGGACGGGATCAGCCCCAGCATTTT. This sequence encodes CASSSFGRDQPQHF.

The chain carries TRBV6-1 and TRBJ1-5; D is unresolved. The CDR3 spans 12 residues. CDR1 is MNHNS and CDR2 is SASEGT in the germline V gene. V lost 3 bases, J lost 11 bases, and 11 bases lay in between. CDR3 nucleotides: TGTGCCAGCAGTGAGGGAGTTCTCGCCCAGCATTTT. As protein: CASSEGVLAQHF.

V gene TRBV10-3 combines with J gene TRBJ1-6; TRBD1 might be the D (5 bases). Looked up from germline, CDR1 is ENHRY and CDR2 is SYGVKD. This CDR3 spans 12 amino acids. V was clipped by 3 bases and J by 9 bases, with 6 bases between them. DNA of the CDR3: TGTGCCATCAGTGACGGGGGTTCACCCCTCCACTTT. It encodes CAISDGGSPLHF.

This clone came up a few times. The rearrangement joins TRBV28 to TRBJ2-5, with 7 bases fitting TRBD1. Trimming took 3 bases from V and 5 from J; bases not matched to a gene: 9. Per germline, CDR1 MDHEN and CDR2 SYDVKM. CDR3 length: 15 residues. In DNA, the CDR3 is TGTGCCAGCAGTTTGGGGGAAGGGGGCCGGGAGACCCAGTACTTC. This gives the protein CASSLGEGGRETQYF.

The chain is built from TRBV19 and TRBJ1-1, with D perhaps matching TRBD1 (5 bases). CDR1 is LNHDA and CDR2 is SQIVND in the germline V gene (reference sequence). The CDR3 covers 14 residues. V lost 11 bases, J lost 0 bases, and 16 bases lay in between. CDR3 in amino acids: CAGPRRGMNTEAFF. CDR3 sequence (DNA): TGTGCCGGGCCGAGGCGGGGGATGAACACTGAAGCTTTCTTT.

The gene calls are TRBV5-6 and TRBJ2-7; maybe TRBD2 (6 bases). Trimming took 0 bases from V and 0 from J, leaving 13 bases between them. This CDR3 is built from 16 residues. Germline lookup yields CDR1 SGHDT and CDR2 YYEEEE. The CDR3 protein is CASSLAVGGSSYEQYF. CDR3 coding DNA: TGTGCCAGCAGCTTGGCCGTCGGGGGAAGCTCCTACGAGCAGTACTTC.

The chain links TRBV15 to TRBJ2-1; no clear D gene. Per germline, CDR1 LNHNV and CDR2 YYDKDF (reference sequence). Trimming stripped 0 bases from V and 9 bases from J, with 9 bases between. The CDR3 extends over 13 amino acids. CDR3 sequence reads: CATSRDTLGEQFF. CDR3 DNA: TGTGCCACCAGCAGAGACACACTGGGTGAGCAGTTCTTC. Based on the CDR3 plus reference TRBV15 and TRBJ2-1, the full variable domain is DAMVIQNPRYQVTQFGKPVTLSCSQTLNHNVMYWYQQKSSQAPKLLFHYYDKDFNNEADTPDNFQSRRPNTSFCFLDIRSPGLGDTAMYLCATSRDTLGEQFFGPGTRLTVL.

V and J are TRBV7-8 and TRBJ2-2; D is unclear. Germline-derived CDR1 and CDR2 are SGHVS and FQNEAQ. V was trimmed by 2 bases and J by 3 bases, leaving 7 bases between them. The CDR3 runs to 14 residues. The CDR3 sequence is CASSLQGYTGELFF. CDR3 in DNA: TGTGCCAGCAGCTTACAAGGCTACACCGGGGAGCTGTTTTTT.